This T cell receptor (beta chain) is from a study of cytomegalovirus exposure and HLA in healthy donors. On this clone itself: Its target is not known.

Whole-study results and caveats: In a later analysis, across HLA loci, associated TCR counts were highest for DRB1, lowest for HLA-C.

13 Jbeta primers and 60 Vbeta primers were used for the PCR. Assay used: immunoSEQ multiplex PCR; TCRdb lists only in-frame clones, some missing. In total, the table holds approximately 61,000 clones. This CDR3 has 14 residues. Germline values: CDR1 SGHRS, CDR2 YFSETQ. V lost 2 bases to trimming and J lost 2 bases, with 10 bases between them. The TCR comes from a woman aged 18-29 years in good health and CMV-seronegative. The J gene is TRBJ1-1, the V gene TRBV5-1, with a weak D call TRBD1 (6 bases). Material for sequencing was PBMCs. CDR3 loop: CASSLGRGNTEAFF. DNA of the CDR3: TGCGCCAGCAGCTTAGGCAGGGGAAACACTGAAGCTTTCTTT.